This TCR beta chain was identified during a study of CD8 T cells in ankylosing spondylitis. Findings and limits, study-wide: Peripheral blood held disease-linked clones only at relatively low frequency, and these were CD8+. It appeared that ankylosing spondylitis blood was characterized by a TCR beta motif of roughly 8 highly homologous variants.

This clonotype has just a few counts. The target antigen is unknown. The germline V gene encodes CDR1 MNHNS and CDR2 SASEGT. The CDR3 extends over 14 amino acids. The germline V and J ends were trimmed by 6 bases and 3 bases, with 14 bases remaining between them. TCRdb processed the 5' RACE reads anew with MiXCR; each CDR3 protein has one entry. The sample has about 800,000 distinct CDR3 sequences, roughly 12% seen once. The source of this sequence is a male donor with ankylosing spondylitis. Sample: blood, either unsorted or a sorted T cell fraction (not recorded which). This chain joins TRBV6-1 and TRBJ1-1, with D possibly TRBD1 on 5 matching bases. The CDR3 loop is CASRAGWGHTEAFF. CDR3 nucleotides: TGTGCCAGCAGGGCCGGGTGGGGACACACTGAAGCTTTCTTT.